The clone carrying this T cell receptor beta chain was seen ten or more times. As yet, its antigen is unknown. The junction had 11 bases not matched to a gene; V was cut back by 4 bases and J by 9 bases. Germline values: CDR1 SGHRS, CDR2 YFSETQ. This CDR3 spans 15 amino acids. No progression to ophthalmopathy during 18 months of follow-up defined stable disease. Newly diagnosed hyperthyroidism patients aged 18 to 65 years had disease lasting under 2 months. This sample holds PBMCs from roughly 10 ml fresh peripheral blood. Amplified TCR beta CDR3 regions derived from RNA transcripts. Researchers ran a first-round RT-PCR on the TCR CDR3 using the HTBI primer set. Each CDR3 protein gets one entry after TCRdb re-called the multiplex PCR reads with MiXCR. The sample shows roughly 300,000 distinct CDR3 sequences, 21% of them seen only once. The source of the sample is a study of T cells in Graves' hyperthyroidism and ophthalmopathy.

Whole-study results and caveats: Clonotypes that were expanded in thyroid above 0.001 mostly appeared in blood too.

This chain connects TRBV5-1 to TRBJ1-1; 11 bases agree with TRBD1. Sequencing was carried out using blood. This TCR was sampled from a woman in her forties or fifties with Graves' hyperthyroidism. The CDR3 region has the DNA TGCGCCAGCAGCAGGACAGGGGGCTTAACAGTTAAAGCTTTCTTT. Its translation: CASSRTGGLTVKAFF.